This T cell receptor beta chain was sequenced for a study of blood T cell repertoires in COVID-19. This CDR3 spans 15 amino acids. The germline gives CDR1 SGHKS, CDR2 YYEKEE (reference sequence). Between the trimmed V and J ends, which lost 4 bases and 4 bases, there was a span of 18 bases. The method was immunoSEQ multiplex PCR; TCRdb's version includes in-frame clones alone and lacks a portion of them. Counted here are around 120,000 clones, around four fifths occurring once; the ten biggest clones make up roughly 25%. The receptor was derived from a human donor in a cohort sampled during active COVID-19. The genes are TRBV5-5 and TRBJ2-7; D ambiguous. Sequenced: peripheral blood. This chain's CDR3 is CASSPLSAQAYEQYF. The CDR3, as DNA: TGTGCCAGCAGCCCGCTCAGTGCCCAGGCGTACGAGCAGTACTTC.